This TCR beta chain is drawn from a study of blood T cell repertoires in COVID-19. Whole-study context: T cells, B-cell-depleted T cells, or PBMCs provided the cDNA or gDNA that served as material.

Study processing details: Quantification of nucleated cells was approximated via reference gene primer amplification. The assay was immunoSEQ multiplex PCR, and TCRdb's table has in-frame clones only and misses some. V, J and clone size reflect that table, while D and trimming were determined from the DNA. The data show roughly 390,000 clones, with around 87% seen just once and roughly a tenth held by the top ten. Seattle participants joined during active infection and were tracked over time. Looked up from germline, CDR1 is MNHNY and CDR2 is SVGAGI (reference sequence). This CDR3 is 12 amino acids long. The germline V and J ends were trimmed by 11 bases and 1 base, with 12 bases remaining between them.

The chain has TRBV6-6 and TRBJ2-7, with D possibly TRBD1 on 5 matching bases. This receptor was identified in a woman younger than 45 with COVID-19, enrolled during active disease. Material: peripheral blood. The CDR3 nucleotides are TGTGCCTCCGGCAGGGTTTCCTACGAGCAGTACTTC. Translation gives CASGRVSYEQYF.